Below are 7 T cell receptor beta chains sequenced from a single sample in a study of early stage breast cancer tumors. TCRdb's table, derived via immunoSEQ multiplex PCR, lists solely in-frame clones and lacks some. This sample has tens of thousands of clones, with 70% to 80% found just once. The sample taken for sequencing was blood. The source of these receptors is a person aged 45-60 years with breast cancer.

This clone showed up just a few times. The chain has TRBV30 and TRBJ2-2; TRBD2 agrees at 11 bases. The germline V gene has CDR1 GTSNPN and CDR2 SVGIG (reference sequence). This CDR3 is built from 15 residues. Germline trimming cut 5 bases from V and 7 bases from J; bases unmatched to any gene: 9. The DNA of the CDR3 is TGTGCCTGGGGATTTAGCGGGGGGGCGGACGGGGAGCTGTTTTTT. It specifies CAWGFSGGADGELFF.

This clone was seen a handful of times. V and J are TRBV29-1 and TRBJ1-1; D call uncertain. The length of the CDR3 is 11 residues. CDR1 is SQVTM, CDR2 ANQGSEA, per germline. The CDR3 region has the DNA TGCAGTGTTCTCCGGGACACTGAAGCTTTCTTT. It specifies CSVLRDTEAFF.

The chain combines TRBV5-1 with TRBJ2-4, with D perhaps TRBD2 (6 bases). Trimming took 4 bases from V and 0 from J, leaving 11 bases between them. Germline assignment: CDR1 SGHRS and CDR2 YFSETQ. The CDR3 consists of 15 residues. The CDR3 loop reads CASSKMGGAKNIQYF. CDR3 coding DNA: TGCGCCAGCAGCAAGATGGGGGGAGCCAAAAACATTCAGTACTTC.

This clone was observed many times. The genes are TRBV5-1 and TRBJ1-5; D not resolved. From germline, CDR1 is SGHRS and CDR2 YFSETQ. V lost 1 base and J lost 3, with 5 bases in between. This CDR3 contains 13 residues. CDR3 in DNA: TGCGCCAGCAGCTTGACTGTCAATCAGCCCCAGCATTTT. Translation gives CASSLTVNQPQHF.

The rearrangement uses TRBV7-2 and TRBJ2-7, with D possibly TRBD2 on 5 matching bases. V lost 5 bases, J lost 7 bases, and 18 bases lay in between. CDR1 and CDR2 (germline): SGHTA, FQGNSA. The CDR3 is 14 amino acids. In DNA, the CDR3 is TGTGCCAGCAGCCGGAGGACTCCACCTCCAGAGCAGTACTTC. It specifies CASSRRTPPPEQYF. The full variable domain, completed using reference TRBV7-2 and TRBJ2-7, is GAGVSQSPSNKVTEKGKDVELRCDPISGHTALYWYRQSLGQGLEFLIYFQGNSAPDKSGLPSDRFSAERTGGSVSTLTIQRTQQEDSAVYLCASSRRTPPPEQYFGPGTRLTVT.

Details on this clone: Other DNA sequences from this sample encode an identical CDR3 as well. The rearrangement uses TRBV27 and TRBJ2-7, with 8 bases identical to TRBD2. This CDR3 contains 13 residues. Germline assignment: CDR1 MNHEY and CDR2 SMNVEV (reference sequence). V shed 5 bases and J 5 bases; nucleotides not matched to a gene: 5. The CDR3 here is CASSPGGRNEQYF. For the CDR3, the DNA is TGTGCCAGCAGTCCGGGGGGGAGGAACGAGCAGTACTTC.

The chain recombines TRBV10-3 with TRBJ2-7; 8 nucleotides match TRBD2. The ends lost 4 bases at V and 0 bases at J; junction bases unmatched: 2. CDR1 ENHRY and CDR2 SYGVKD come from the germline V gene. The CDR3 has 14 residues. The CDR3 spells CAISALAASYEQYF. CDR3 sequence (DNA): TGTGCCATCAGTGCACTAGCGGCCTCCTACGAGCAGTACTTC.